This T cell receptor beta chain is from a study of low-dose radiotherapy and immunotherapy resistance in tumors. Study-level background: Ipilimumab 1 mg/kg every six weeks, together with nivolumab 240 mg every two weeks, was given intravenously to patients.

Donors received nivolumab, ipilimumab, aspirin, low-dose cyclophosphamide and low-dose radiotherapy. First-strand cDNA used TRAV- and TRBV-specific primers, covering alpha and beta chains. The PCR that amplified TCRs ran for approximately 20 cycles, relying on a constant-region primer and a V-primer adapter. TCRdb used MiXCR to reprocess the reads, holding one entry per CDR3 protein. The sample records about 13,000 distinct CDR3 sequences, more than 50% being singletons. Trimming shortened V by 1 base and J by 5 bases, and 11 bases separated the two germline ends. This CDR3 has 14 amino acids. The germline V gene has CDR1 SGHTA and CDR2 FQGNSA.

This sequence joins TRBV7-2 and TRBJ2-5, with D perhaps matching TRBD1 (7 bases). The clonotype was recovered from a human donor with advanced metastatic prostate, ovarian, gallbladder or colorectal cancer (not recorded which). This table probably holds off-target reads from a library built for another chain. DNA for the CDR3: TGTGCCAGCAGCTTAGTCCCAGGGGGGGAGACCCAGTACTTC. It encodes CASSLVPGGETQYF.